A single sample is the source of the 29 T cell receptor beta chains below, sequenced in a study of blood T cell repertoires in COVID-19. Profiling relied on immunoSEQ multiplex PCR, and the TCRdb table lists in-frame clones only, not all of them. The repertoire consists of some 340,000 clones, with 83% occurring once and the leading ten covering approximately 4.7%. Sequenced sample: PBMCs or T cells enriched from blood (not recorded which). The receptors were sampled from a woman between 50 and 59 years old who had recovered from COVID-19.

The CDR3 here is CASGPSTDETQYF. CDR3 nucleotides: TGTGCTAGTGGCCCCTCGACAGATGAGACCCAGTACTTC. V usage is TRBV12-5 and J usage is TRBJ2-5, with D perhaps TRBD1 (5 bases). CDR1 LGHNT and CDR2 FRNRAP come from the germline V gene. V was cut by 6 bases and J by 5 bases, with 13 bases left in between. The CDR3 has 13 residues. The variable domain in full, completed from reference TRBV12-5 and TRBJ2-5, reads DARVTQTPRHKVTEMGQEVTMRCQPILGHNTVFWYRQTMMQGLELLAYFRNRAPLDDSGMPKDRFSAEMPDATLATLKIQPSEPRDSAVYFCASGPSTDETQYFGPGTRLLVL.

The gene calls are TRBV11-3 and TRBJ1-1; D gene unclear. Germline lookup yields CDR1 SGHNT and CDR2 YENEEA. The CDR3 is made up of 14 amino acids. The V end was cut by 7 bases, the J end by 2 bases, with 14 bases between. CDR3 nucleotides: TGTGCCAGCACAACCGGGAGAACAAACACTGAAGCTTTCTTT. This encodes CASTTGRTNTEAFF.

The J gene is TRBJ1-2, the V gene TRBV6-5; tentative D call: TRBD1 (5 bases). The V end was cut by 2 bases, the J end by 0 bases, with 10 bases between. The V gene's germline CDR1 is MNHEY and CDR2 SVGAGI. The CDR3 sequence is 15 residues long. CDR3 nucleotides: TGTGCCAGCAGTTACGGCGGGGGAACTAACTATGGCTACACCTTC. It codes for CASSYGGGTNYGYTF.

V gene TRBV7-2 combines with J gene TRBJ2-1, with 9 bases lining up with TRBD1. V lost 1 base, J lost 7 bases, and 2 bases stayed unmatched. This CDR3 spans 14 amino acids. Germline V CDR1 and CDR2: SGHTA, FQGNSA. CDR3 nucleotide sequence: TGTGCCAGCAGCTTAGGGACAGGGGCGAATGAGCAGTTCTTC. Amino acids: CASSLGTGANEQFF.

This clone showed up just a few times. The V call is TRBV20-1, the J call TRBJ1-2; no firm D call. Germline values: CDR1 DFQATT, CDR2 SNEGSKA (reference sequence). There are 11 residues in the CDR3. Trimming cost V 6 bases and J 8 bases, with 13 bases left between them. CDR3 bases: TGCAGTGCGCGACCAGGAGGAGGCTACACCTTC. Protein: CSARPGGGYTF.

This clone was observed once. This chain joins TRBV5-4 and TRBJ1-1, with TRBD1 matching 8 bases. Per the germline V gene, CDR1 is SGHNT and CDR2 is YYREEE (reference sequence). The CDR3 contains 15 residues. With V trimmed by 0 bases and J by 0 bases, 1 base remained unmatched. CDR3 DNA: TGTGCCAGCAGCTTGGGGACAGGGATGAACACTGAAGCTTTCTTT. Protein: CASSLGTGMNTEAFF.

CDR3 sequence (DNA): TGTGCCAGCAGTGAGAGGGTGGTGTTCGACGAAAAACTGTTTTTT. Amino acids: CASSERVVFDEKLFF. The chain has TRBV6-1 and TRBJ1-4; D gene uncertain. The CDR3 loop spans 15 amino acids. Germline CDR1 reads MNHNS; CDR2 reads SASEGT. The V end was cut by 3 bases, the J end by 8 bases, with 16 bases between.

In DNA, the CDR3 is TGTGCCAGCAGCCAATTAGCGGGGGGATACAATGAGCAGTTCTTC. Its translation is CASSQLAGGYNEQFF. This sequence joins TRBV3-1 (or the pseudogene TRBV3-2) and TRBJ2-1; 10 bases are a match to TRBD2. The germline V gene has CDR1 LGHDT and CDR2 YNNKEL (reference sequence). V was pared by 2 bases and J by 4 bases, with 2 bases of the junction left unmatched. This CDR3 region has 15 residues.

This clone was seen more than once but under ten times. The gene calls are TRBV4-3 and TRBJ2-3, with 8 bases matching TRBD2. This CDR3 spans 17 amino acids. The junction had 7 bases not matched to a gene; V was cut back by 0 bases and J by 2 bases. Germline loops: CDR1 LGHNA, CDR2 YSLEER. The CDR3 is CASSQERASGFTDTQYF. In DNA, the CDR3 is TGCGCCAGCAGCCAAGAAAGGGCTAGCGGGTTCACAGATACGCAGTATTTT.

The J gene is TRBJ2-5, the V gene TRBV30; 7 nucleotides agree with TRBD1. V was clipped by 0 bases and J by 3 bases; unmatched bases: 4. This CDR3 spans 14 amino acids. Germline V gene data show CDR1 as GTSNPN and CDR2 as SVGIG (reference sequence). CDR3 nucleotides: TGTGCCTGGAGTGTACTAGGGACAGAAGAGACCCAGTACTTC. It specifies CAWSVLGTEETQYF.

This clone was counted a single time. Here the CDR3 DNA reads TGTGCCAGTAGTATAAGGGGTGGCAGCTCTGGAAACACCATATATTTT. Its protein is CASSIRGGSSGNTIYF. This chain links TRBV19 with TRBJ1-3; D is perhaps TRBD1 (5 bases). CDR3 length: 16 residues. V was pared by 2 bases and J by 0 bases, with 11 bases between. Germline CDR1 reads LNHDA; CDR2 reads SQIVND (reference sequence).

The chain carries TRBV7-9 and TRBJ2-7, with D possibly being TRBD2 (5 bases). The V end was cut by 3 bases, the J end by 3 bases, with 9 bases between. There are 13 residues in the CDR3. CDR1 and CDR2 (germline): SEHNR, FQNEAQ (reference sequence). CDR3 amino acids: CASSFPGNYEQYF. DNA of the CDR3: TGTGCCAGCAGCTTCCCGGGAAACTACGAGCAGTACTTC.

The chain links TRBV3-1 (or the pseudogene TRBV3-2) to TRBJ2-1; the match to TRBD2 covers 8 bases. Germline V gene lookup returns CDR1 LGHDT and CDR2 YNNKEL (reference sequence). The CDR3 sequence is 15 residues long. Trimming took 7 bases from V and 10 from J; bases not matched to a gene: 15. The CDR3 protein is CASNNGGASSREQFF. CDR3 coding DNA: TGTGCCAGCAATAACGGGGGGGCCTCAAGTCGAGAGCAGTTCTTC.

The gene calls are TRBV5-4 and TRBJ2-1, with D possibly TRBD1 on 5 matching bases. The CDR3 runs 16 residues. V lost 3 bases and J 7 bases, leaving 20 bases between the germline ends. Germline assignment: CDR1 SGHNT and CDR2 YYREEE (reference sequence). The CDR3 sequence is CASSSYQDPKGNEQFF. As DNA, the CDR3 is TGTGCCAGCAGCTCGTACCAGGACCCGAAGGGGAATGAGCAGTTCTTC.

The chain is built from TRBV2 and TRBJ1-6; perhaps TRBD1 as D (5 bases). The germline gives CDR1 SNHLY, CDR2 FYNNEI. The CDR3 sequence is 13 residues long. V lost 7 bases and J 7 bases, leaving 11 bases between the germline ends. CDR3 nucleotides: TGTGCCAGCAATATCGGGGGAAATTCACCCCTCCACTTT. Protein sequence: CASNIGGNSPLHF.

The rearrangement joins TRBV6-2 or TRBV6-3 to TRBJ2-1; 10 positions match TRBD2. The germline CDR1 and CDR2 sequences are MNHEY and SVGEGT. The V and J ends lost 5 bases and 4 bases, in that order; junction bases with no gene match: 8. The CDR3 has 16 residues. The CDR3, as DNA: TGTGCCAGCAGTCCCTGGTTAGCGGGGGGTTACAATGAGCAGTTCTTC. Its protein product is CASSPWLAGGYNEQFF.

The chain recombines TRBV27 with TRBJ1-4, with TRBD1 identical over 7 bases. The CDR3 extends over 15 amino acids. Per the germline V gene, CDR1 is MNHEY and CDR2 is SMNVEV (reference sequence). The ends lost 8 bases at V and 4 bases at J; junction bases unmatched: 10. CDR3 region: CASRDRTGDNEKLFF. For the CDR3, the DNA is TGTGCCAGCCGGGACCGGACAGGCGATAATGAAAAACTGTTTTTT.

On this clone: At one boundary the junction diverges from the germline segment, which might be a read error. J is TRBJ1-1 and V is TRBV5-1; TRBD1 matches at 12 bases. There are 13 residues in the CDR3. CDR1 is SGHRS, CDR2 YFSETQ, per germline. This chain's CDR3 is CASSLGDRGQVLF. The CDR3, as DNA: TGCGCCAGCAGCTTGGGGGACAGGGGGCAAGTTCTCTTT.

V is TRBV28 and J is TRBJ1-1, with a possible D match to TRBD1 (5 bases). This CDR3 comprises 13 residues. V dropped 3 bases and J dropped 8 bases, with 13 bases sitting between them. The germline gives CDR1 MDHEN, CDR2 SYDVKM. The CDR3 DNA sequence: TGTGCCAGCAGTTTTCTTGGCAGGGCCGAAGCTTTCTTT. It encodes CASSFLGRAEAFF.

The chain carries TRBV9 and TRBJ1-2; no reliable D call. Trimming shortened V by 0 bases and J by 3 bases, and 9 bases separated the two germline ends. The CDR3 extends over 14 amino acids. Germline loops: CDR1 SGDLS, CDR2 YYNGEE. This CDR3 is CASSVDGRDYGYTF. As DNA, the CDR3 is TGTGCCAGCAGCGTAGACGGGAGGGACTATGGCTACACCTTC.

The rearrangement joins TRBV6-5 to TRBJ1-2; no definite D call. Looked up from germline, CDR1 is MNHEY and CDR2 is SVGAGI. The CDR3 is 14 amino acids. Trimming removed 2 bases from V and 2 bases from J, with 9 bases in between. CDR3 sequence (DNA): TGTGCCAGCAGTTACACTCGGTCAAACTATGGCTACACCTTC. Translating gives CASSYTRSNYGYTF.

This chain uses TRBV4-1 with TRBJ1-2; 7 nucleotides line up with TRBD1. The germline V gene has CDR1 MGHRA and CDR2 YSYEKL. With 0 bases clipped from V and 8 bases from J, the junction kept 12 bases outside the gene matches. CDR3 length equals 16 residues. Written as DNA, the CDR3 is TGCGCCAGCAGCCAAGAGGGACAGCCGCTATCCCGGGGCTACACCTTC. Amino acid sequence: CASSQEGQPLSRGYTF.

This chain joins TRBV12-3 or TRBV12-4 and TRBJ1-2; D is undetermined. The CDR3 runs to 12 residues. V lost 6 bases to trimming and J lost 5 bases, with 10 bases between them. The DNA for the CDR3 is TGTGCCAGCAGCCGAAACGGGTATGGCTACACCTTC. The encoded protein is CASSRNGYGYTF.

The rearrangement uses TRBV5-5 and TRBJ2-2, with D maybe TRBD1 (6 bases). CDR3 size: 14 residues. The V end was cut by 2 bases, the J end by 2 bases, with 7 bases between. Germline loops: CDR1 SGHKS, CDR2 YYEKEE (reference sequence). This CDR3 reads CASSFGTNTGELFF. CDR3 sequence (DNA): TGTGCCAGCAGCTTCGGGACAAACACCGGGGAGCTGTTTTTT. Together with reference TRBV5-5 and TRBJ2-2, the CDR3 gives the full variable domain: DAGVTQSPTHLIKTRGQQVTLRCSPISGHKSVSWYQQVLGQGPQFIFQYYEKEERGRGNFPDRFSARQFPNYSSELNVNALLLGDSALYLCASSFGTNTGELFFGEGSRLTVL.

This clone has only one observation. The rearrangement links TRBV4-2 to TRBJ2-2; D is ambiguous. The V gene's germline CDR1 is LGHNA and CDR2 YNFKEQ. Deletions cut 1 base from V and 2 bases from J, with 17 bases between. The CDR3 loop spans 18 amino acids. The CDR3 loop is CASSQVSVGAGNTGELFF. CDR3 nucleotides: TGTGCCAGCAGCCAAGTATCTGTGGGCGCAGGTAACACCGGGGAGCTGTTTTTT.

This chain uses TRBV21-1 with TRBJ1-3; the table's D call, TRBD1, was not checked against the DNA. TRBV21-1 is a pseudogene. The CDR3 has 13 amino acids. CDR3 nucleotide sequence: TGTGCCAGCAGGGGACAGAAAGGAAACACCATATATTTT. Translating gives CASRGQKGNTIYF.

The chain joins TRBV2 to TRBJ1-3; no firm D call. This CDR3 spans 13 amino acids. V was trimmed by 7 bases and J by 4 bases, leaving 11 bases between them. The V gene's germline CDR1 is SNHLY and CDR2 FYNNEI. For the CDR3, the DNA is TGTGCCAGCACATATAAACAGGGAAACACCATATATTTT. Protein: CASTYKQGNTIYF.

J is TRBJ2-1 and V is TRBV15; D is possibly TRBD2 (5 bases). The CDR3 extends over 17 amino acids. The germline V gene encodes CDR1 LNHNV and CDR2 YYDKDF (reference sequence). V was trimmed by 3 bases and J by 0 bases, leaving 15 bases between them. The CDR3 region is CATSSRSLGSSYNEQFF. CDR3 DNA sequence: TGTGCCACCAGCAGCCGCAGCTTGGGGAGCTCCTACAATGAGCAGTTCTTC. The complete variable domain, with remaining parts taken from reference TRBV15 and TRBJ2-1, reads DAMVIQNPRYQVTQFGKPVTLSCSQTLNHNVMYWYQQKSSQAPKLLFHYYDKDFNNEADTPDNFQSRRPNTSFCFLDIRSPGLGDTAMYLCATSSRSLGSSYNEQFFGPGTRLTVL.

The gene calls are TRBV4-1 and TRBJ2-7; a possible D gene is TRBD2 (6 bases). This CDR3 is built from 18 residues. V was shortened by 3 bases and J by 6 bases, with 27 bases between the two germline ends. Germline V gene data show CDR1 as MGHRA and CDR2 as YSYEKL. The CDR3 region has the DNA TGCGCCAGCAGCCATGTTCGCCTGACTAGGGGCCAGGCGGGCGAGCAGTACTTC. This codes for CASSHVRLTRGQAGEQYF.